This T cell receptor beta chain was sequenced during a study of T cells in Graves' hyperthyroidism and ophthalmopathy. The TCR beta CDR3 regions underwent amplification using RNA transcripts as the source. The primer set for the first-round RT-PCR of the TCR CDR3 was HTBI. TCRdb reanalysed the multiplex PCR reads using MiXCR and keeps one entry per CDR3 protein. The data hold over 700,000 distinct CDR3 sequences, with roughly 32% observed a single time. Trimming stripped 3 bases from V and 3 bases from J, with 9 bases between. This CDR3 region has 13 residues. Germline CDR1 LNHNV, CDR2 YYDKDF (reference sequence).

The genes are TRBV15 and TRBJ2-7, with no clear D. The TCR originated in a woman aged 40 to 50 with Graves' hyperthyroidism. The sequenced sample consisted of blood. The CDR3 region is CATSSGRVYEQYF. In DNA, the CDR3 is TGTGCCACCAGCAGTGGAAGGGTCTACGAGCAGTACTTC. Complete variable domain (other parts from reference TRBV15 and TRBJ2-7): DAMVIQNPRYQVTQFGKPVTLSCSQTLNHNVMYWYQQKSSQAPKLLFHYYDKDFNNEADTPDNFQSRRPNTSFCFLDIRSPGLGDTAMYLCATSSGRVYEQYFGPGTRLTVT.